This entry lists 28 T cell receptor beta chains sequenced from one sample in a study of blood T cells in healthy people across ages. With a J-beta primer mix and a sample-barcoded 5' primer, a second PCR ran about 7 to 12 cycles. One entry per CDR3 protein, called by TCRdb with MiXCR from the 5' RACE reads. The data contain fewer than 1,200,000 distinct CDR3 sequences, roughly a quarter of them singletons. This sample also belongs to another study, concerning T cells of mothers and their children.

Sequencing was done on a sample of blood. The receptors here all came from a girl aged 2-10 years in good health.

In its sample, this clonotype was seen a few times. The chain combines TRBV15 with TRBJ2-5; D is possibly TRBD1 (5 bases). The J call may be wrong; the DNA end is better matched by TRBJ2-1. The CDR3 length is 13 residues. Germline loops: CDR1 LNHNV, CDR2 YYDKDF (reference sequence). In DNA, the CDR3 is TGTGCCACCAGCATTGGGGCCAACAATGAGCAGTTCTTC. It codes for CATSIGANNEQFF.

This clonotype was picked up a small number of times. V is TRBV5-5 and J is TRBJ2-5, with D unresolved. V was pared by 9 bases and J by 9 bases, with 21 bases between. The CDR3 spans 13 residues. Germline V gives CDR1 SGHKS, CDR2 YYEKEE (reference sequence). For the CDR3, the DNA is TGTGCCACTCGCCCGTCATTCTTTTGGCCCCAGTACTTC. Encoded protein: CATRPSFFWPQYF.

This clonotype was seen repeatedly, ten times or more. The J gene is TRBJ2-5, the V gene TRBV10-3; D is unclear. With 4 bases removed from V and 4 bases from J, the gap between germline ends came to 4 bases. CDR1 ENHRY and CDR2 SYGVKD come from the germline V gene. This CDR3 spans 11 amino acids. CDR3 bases: TGTGCCATCAGTGGGGGAGAGACCCAGTACTTC. As protein: CAISGGETQYF.

This chain joins TRBV7-9 and TRBJ1-5; no reliable D call. The CDR3 has 14 amino acids. The V end lost 5 bases, the J end lost 3 bases, and 11 bases lay between the germline ends. Germline CDR1 is SEHNR and CDR2 is FQNEAQ (reference sequence). The CDR3 sequence is CASSRNDLNQPQHF. DNA of the CDR3: TGTGCCAGCAGCCGAAATGATCTCAATCAGCCCCAGCATTTT.

In its sample, this clonotype was seen a few times. The chain employs TRBV15 and TRBJ2-5; D is unclear. The J call could be wrong; TRBJ2-7 is a better fit for the DNA end. The germline CDR1 and CDR2 sequences are LNHNV and YYDKDF (reference sequence). The CDR3 spans 14 residues. CDR3 in amino acids: CATSLNTGSYEQYF. The CDR3 nucleotides are TGTGCCACCAGCCTTAATACGGGTTCCTACGAGCAGTACTTC.

This chain joins TRBV7-2 and TRBJ2-5; D unclear. The DNA end lines up better with TRBJ2-7; the J call may be wrong. The CDR3 contains 14 residues. Germline V CDR1 and CDR2: SGHTA, FQGNSA. In DNA form, the CDR3 reads TGTGCCAGCAGCTTATTGGGTCACACCTACGAGCAGTACTTC. This sequence encodes CASSLLGHTYEQYF.

The gene calls are TRBV28 and TRBJ2-6; D remains unclear. The CDR3 consists of 14 residues. Trimming stripped 11 bases from V and 0 bases from J, with 11 bases between. The germline V gene has CDR1 MDHEN and CDR2 SYDVKM. The CDR3 here is CAARDPSGANVLTF. The CDR3 DNA reads TGTGCCGCAAGAGACCCCTCTGGGGCCAACGTCCTGACTTTC.

The chain joins TRBV27 to TRBJ1-4, with D possibly TRBD1 on 5 matching bases. The CDR3 loop spans 17 amino acids. Germline V CDR1 and CDR2: MNHEY, SMNVEV (reference sequence). Trimming took off 1 base at V and 4 bases at J, with 16 bases between the two ends. The CDR3, as DNA: TGTGCCAGCAGTTTATTAGCCCAGGGCGGCTTTAATGAAAAACTGTTTTTT. Translating gives CASSLLAQGGFNEKLFF.

The V call is TRBV5-1, the J call TRBJ1-1, with unresolved D. CDR1 SGHRS and CDR2 YFSETQ come from the germline V gene. Trimming stripped 0 bases from V and 4 bases from J, with 10 bases between. The CDR3 has 14 amino acids. CDR3: CASSLDPETTEAFF. In DNA form, the CDR3 reads TGCGCCAGCAGCTTGGATCCGGAGACCACTGAAGCTTTCTTT.

This clonotype appeared a few times. The chain uses TRBV4-3 and TRBJ1-1; 9 nucleotides line up with TRBD1. The CDR3 length is 20 residues. Germline V gene lookup returns CDR1 LGHNA and CDR2 YSLEER. V shed 1 base, J shed 7 bases, and the junction held 22 bases outside the gene matches. CDR3 sequence (DNA): TGCGCCAGCAGCCAAGGGCAATTACCTACCCCCGGGACAGGGTATCTTGAAGCTTTCTTT. It yields the protein CASSQGQLPTPGTGYLEAFF.

The CDR3, as DNA: TGCAGCGTATGGACATCTGGGGCCAACGTCCTGACTTTC. Translating it yields CSVWTSGANVLTF. The V gene is TRBV29-1, the J gene TRBJ2-6, with a weak D call TRBD1 (5 bases). Trimming removed 6 bases at V and 1 base at J, with 7 bases between. CDR1 is SQVTM, CDR2 ANQGSEA, per germline. This CDR3 has 13 residues. Full variable domain (remainder filled in from reference TRBV29-1 and TRBJ2-6): SAVISQKPSRDICQRGTSLTIQCQVDSQVTMMFWYRQQPGQSLTLIATANQGSEATYESGFVIDKFPISRPNLTFSTLTVSNMSPEDSSIYLCSVWTSGANVLTFGAGSRLTVL.

This clonotype has a handful of counts. The chain is built from TRBV29-1 and TRBJ2-1, with D possibly matching TRBD2 (6 bases). V dropped 4 bases and J dropped 3 bases, with 19 bases sitting between them. The germline V gene has CDR1 SQVTM and CDR2 ANQGSEA. The CDR3 contains 16 residues. DNA of the CDR3: TGCAGCGTTGGCCTTGGAGGGGAACTCGGCTACAATGAGCAGTTCTTC. Amino acids: CSVGLGGELGYNEQFF.

CDR3 sequence: CSATTLAGVYQETQYF. The DNA for the CDR3 is TGCAGTGCTACCACTCTAGCGGGAGTTTACCAAGAGACCCAGTACTTC. The gene calls are TRBV20-1 and TRBJ2-5; 10 positions agree with TRBD2. J gave up 0 bases and V 4 bases, and 8 bases lay outside the gene matches. The CDR3 sequence is 16 residues long. Germline assignment: CDR1 DFQATT and CDR2 SNEGSKA (reference sequence).

V usage is TRBV27 and J usage is TRBJ2-2, with a weak D call TRBD2 (6 bases). CDR1 and CDR2 (germline): MNHEY, SMNVEV (reference sequence). The CDR3 covers 15 residues. Trimming pared 1 base from V and 7 bases from J, leaving 13 bases between. The CDR3 here is CASSLLGTGVGELFF. The DNA of the CDR3 is TGTGCCAGCAGTTTATTGGGGACGGGAGTCGGGGAGCTGTTTTTT.

The rearrangement joins TRBV10-2 to TRBJ2-5; TRBD2 aligns across 13 bases. The CDR3 sequence is 14 residues long. V shed 0 bases, J shed 10 bases, and the junction held 2 bases outside the gene matches. Germline CDR1 and CDR2: WSHSY and SAAADI. Written as DNA, the CDR3 is TGCGCCAGCAGTGAGTCGGGACTAGCGGGAAACCAGTACTTC. Translated: CASSESGLAGNQYF.

V is TRBV4-3 and J is TRBJ1-2; possible D gene TRBD1, 6 bases. CDR1 and CDR2 from the germline V gene are LGHNA and YSLEER. V lost 3 bases and J lost 5, with 22 bases in between. This CDR3 is 17 amino acids long. For the CDR3, the DNA is TGCGCCAGCAGCCATGAAGGAGGGGGGGGGCGATATTATGGCTACACCTTC. This codes for CASSHEGGGGRYYGYTF.

The chain is built from TRBV27 and TRBJ2-7; D possibly matches TRBD1 or TRBD2 (5 bases each). With 5 bases removed from V and 9 bases from J, the gap between germline ends came to 17 bases. CDR1 is MNHEY and CDR2 is SMNVEV in the germline V gene (reference sequence). This CDR3 spans 13 amino acids. The CDR3 protein is CASSPARGVGQYF. Here the CDR3 DNA reads TGTGCCAGCAGTCCCGCTAGAGGGGTAGGGCAGTACTTC.

This clonotype has only a few counts. The rearrangement joins TRBV7-9 to TRBJ1-1; D might be TRBD1 (6 bases). Germline lookup yields CDR1 SEHNR and CDR2 FQNEAQ (reference sequence). The CDR3 loop spans 13 amino acids. Trimming took 5 bases from V and 5 from J, leaving 12 bases between them. The CDR3 protein is CASSKDRRTEAFF. The CDR3 coding sequence is TGTGCCAGCAGCAAAGACAGGAGAACTGAAGCTTTCTTT.

This chain links TRBV7-9 with TRBJ1-4; D is unresolved. The length of the CDR3 is 15 residues. Germline V lookup: CDR1 SEHNR, CDR2 FQNEAQ (reference sequence). V lost 5 bases and J lost 2, with 12 bases in between. The CDR3 loop is CASSPPGSTNEKLFF. CDR3 DNA sequence: TGTGCCAGCAGCCCACCGGGATCCACTAATGAAAAACTGTTTTTT.

This clonotype was seen a few times. The rearrangement uses TRBV29-1 and TRBJ2-7; TRBD2 agrees at 8 bases. Germline CDR1 is SQVTM and CDR2 is ANQGSEA. V shed 5 bases, J shed 1 base, and the junction held 4 bases outside the gene matches. The CDR3 is made up of 13 amino acids. The CDR3, as DNA: TGCAGCGTTCGGGCTAGCGGGTCCTACGAGCAGTACTTC. Translated: CSVRASGSYEQYF.

V and J are TRBV29-1 and TRBJ1-1; weak D call: TRBD1 (6 bases). The CDR3 is 15 amino acids. The germline gives CDR1 SQVTM, CDR2 ANQGSEA. The V end was cut by 6 bases, the J end by 3 bases, with 20 bases between. This chain's CDR3 is CSVFLAAGEDTEAFF. In DNA, the CDR3 is TGCAGCGTCTTTCTGGCGGCAGGGGAGGACACTGAAGCTTTCTTT.

Only a few counts were recorded for this clonotype. The chain carries TRBV5-1 and TRBJ1-4; D call uncertain. V shed 0 bases and J shed 8 bases, with 8 bases lying between them. The CDR3 spans 13 residues. From germline, CDR1 is SGHRS and CDR2 YFSETQ. The CDR3 sequence is CASSLEVGEKLFF. CDR3 coding DNA: TGCGCCAGCAGCTTGGAGGTGGGAGAAAAACTGTTTTTT.

The chain joins TRBV3-1 to TRBJ2-3; a possible D gene is TRBD2 (5 bases). This CDR3 contains 16 residues. V lost 4 bases and J lost 4, with 18 bases in between. Germline V CDR1 and CDR2: LGHDT, YNNKEL (reference sequence). CDR3 bases: TGTGCCAGCAGCCCGGGCAGCGGATTTTCCGCAGATACGCAGTATTTT. Residues: CASSPGSGFSADTQYF.

This clonotype was observed a handful of times. V gene TRBV20-1 combines with J gene TRBJ2-5; D is unclear. The germline CDR1 and CDR2 sequences are DFQATT and SNEGSKA (reference sequence). This CDR3 spans 10 amino acids. V gave up 6 bases and J gave up 7 bases, with 9 bases separating them. The chain's CDR3 is CSAAKGTQYF. CDR3 nucleotides: TGCAGTGCCGCCAAGGGGACCCAGTACTTC.

The chain is built from TRBV6-5 and TRBJ2-7; the D is unclear. Trimming pared 0 bases from V and 6 bases from J, leaving 12 bases between. The germline V gene has CDR1 MNHEY and CDR2 SVGAGI. This CDR3 contains 14 residues. CDR3 in amino acids: CASSYSPLNREQYF. In DNA, the CDR3 is TGTGCCAGCAGTTACTCTCCCCTGAACCGCGAGCAGTACTTC.

This clonotype was counted between two and nine times. J is TRBJ2-7 and V is TRBV6-5, with D possibly TRBD2 on 7 matching bases. Germline V gene data show CDR1 as MNHEY and CDR2 as SVGAGI. The CDR3 runs to 13 residues. V was clipped by 7 bases and J by 3 bases, with 13 bases between them. The CDR3 loop reads CASMRGGDYEQYF. The DNA for the CDR3 is TGTGCCAGCATGAGGGGGGGCGACTACGAGCAGTACTTC.

This clonotype has a handful of counts. The genes are TRBV20-1 and TRBJ1-5; 10 bases are a match to TRBD1. Germline-derived CDR1 and CDR2 are DFQATT and SNEGSKA (reference sequence). V lost 6 bases, J lost 5 bases, and 4 bases stayed unmatched. This CDR3 spans 13 amino acids. CDR3 residues: CSALGTGDQPQHF. CDR3 nucleotide sequence: TGCAGTGCCCTGGGGACAGGGGATCAGCCCCAGCATTTT.

This clonotype was seen only a few times. The chain has TRBV4-2 and TRBJ2-1, with D uncertain. The CDR3 totals 13 residues. Per germline, CDR1 LGHNA and CDR2 YNFKEQ. Trimming cost V 4 bases and J 4 bases, with 8 bases left between them. The CDR3 loop is CASSLPDYNEQFF. The DNA of the CDR3 is TGTGCCAGCAGCCTTCCAGATTACAATGAGCAGTTCTTC.